The 8 T cell receptor beta chains listed next were all sequenced from one sample in a study of T cells in tuberculosis. The assay was immunoSEQ multiplex PCR, and TCRdb's table has in-frame clones only and misses some. The table shows approximately 29,000 clones, with 90% occurring only once. Sequencing was done on a sample of PBMCs. The source of these receptors is a donor aged 10-35 years with latent tuberculosis or without tuberculosis infection.

This chain connects TRBV9 to TRBJ2-3; 7 positions agree with TRBD2. Looked up from germline, CDR1 is SGDLS and CDR2 is YYNGEE. Trimming removed 0 bases from V and 6 bases from J; junction bases left unmatched: 10. The CDR3 length is 16 residues. The CDR3: CASSVALGGNLDTQYF. The CDR3 bases are TGTGCCAGCAGCGTAGCGCTGGGGGGGAATCTCGATACGCAGTATTTT.

This clone has only one observation. The chain is built from TRBV6-6 and TRBJ2-5; D may be TRBD1 (5 bases). Between the trimmed V and J ends, which lost 0 bases and 5 bases, there was a span of 13 bases. The CDR3 sequence is 15 residues long. The germline gives CDR1 MNHNY, CDR2 SVGAGI (reference sequence). DNA of the CDR3: TGTGCCAGCAGTTACTCGGCAGGGAATAGGGAGACCCAGTACTTC. It specifies CASSYSAGNRETQYF.

The CDR3 bases are TGCGCCAGCAGCTTTCTCTCACAGGGGGCCGGGGAGACCCAGTACTTC. It codes for CASSFLSQGAGETQYF. V usage is TRBV5-1 and J usage is TRBJ2-5; 9 nucleotides line up with TRBD1. Germline CDR1 and CDR2: SGHRS and YFSETQ. The CDR3 has 16 amino acids. With V trimmed by 2 bases and J by 5 bases, 10 bases remained unmatched.

This chain joins TRBV6-1 and TRBJ2-7, with D hard to call. V was clipped by 6 bases and J by 0 bases, with 9 bases between them. The CDR3 has 13 residues. CDR1 MNHNS and CDR2 SASEGT come from the germline V gene. This CDR3 reads CASRTVVSYEQYF. DNA for the CDR3: TGTGCCAGCAGGACTGTGGTCTCCTACGAGCAGTACTTC.

This clone was picked up a small number of times. The J gene is TRBJ1-6, the V gene TRBV28, with a weak D call TRBD1 (6 bases). CDR1 is MDHEN, CDR2 SYDVKM, per germline. Deletions cut 5 bases from V and 5 bases from J, with 19 bases between. The CDR3 covers 17 residues. CDR3 in amino acids: CASSLISWGPNNSPLHF. For the CDR3, the DNA is TGTGCCAGCAGTCTCATCAGTTGGGGGCCTAATAATTCACCCCTCCACTTT.

This chain uses TRBV4-3 with TRBJ1-5; 12 positions agree with TRBD1. CDR3 length equals 15 residues. Germline CDR1 LGHNA, CDR2 YSLEER. J was trimmed by 6 bases and V by 4 bases; bases with no gene match: 4. CDR3 sequence: CASSPGTGGVQPQHF. CDR3 DNA sequence: TGCGCCAGCAGCCCCGGGACAGGGGGCGTTCAGCCCCAGCATTTT.

V usage is TRBV19 and J usage is TRBJ1-1; 7 bases agree with TRBD1. The CDR3 has 14 residues. The V segment lost 6 bases and the J segment 5 bases; nucleotides outside the gene matches: 9. Germline V gives CDR1 LNHDA, CDR2 SQIVND (reference sequence). CDR3 bases: TGTGCCAGTAGGCCGGACGAGGGGGCGACTGAAGCTTTCTTT. The encoded protein is CASRPDEGATEAFF.

CDR3 amino acids: CASSEGINEKLFF. The CDR3 DNA sequence: TGTGCCAGCTCAGAGGGTATTAATGAAAAACTGTTTTTT. The chain is built from TRBV18 and TRBJ1-4; D remains ambiguous. CDR3 length: 13 amino acids. Trimming removed 5 bases at V and 4 bases at J, with 8 bases between. From germline, CDR1 is KGHSH and CDR2 LQKENI.